This T cell receptor (beta chain) was sequenced during a study of T cell changes during pregnancy in multiple sclerosis. The CDR3 totals 14 residues. This table comes from immunoSEQ multiplex PCR, and its TCRdb copy is limited to in-frame clones, with some not included. This sample carries 65,000 to 85,000 clones, under 95% of them seen once, and the ten largest clones take 1.4%. The material sequenced was peripheral blood, taken in the third trimester of pregnancy. V gene TRBV21-1 combines with J gene TRBJ1-2; the listed D gene, TRBD1, was not tested against the DNA. TRBV21-1 constitutes a pseudogene. The receptor comes from a female donor with multiple sclerosis, enrolled in a pregnancy study. The DNA for the CDR3 is TGTGCCAGCAGCAAAGATGAGACAGGGCATGGCTACACCTTC. It specifies CASSKDETGHGYTF.